This T cell receptor beta chain stems from a study of T cell responses to AZD1222 COVID-19 vaccine. About the research overall: It was second doses at about 4 or about 12 weeks that were pooled. Overall study findings and caveats: The sample set comprised mostly white British donors with more females, and clonal diversity was possibly underestimated.

The data were produced by immunoSEQ multiplex PCR, yet TCRdb's version contains in-frame clones alone and is incomplete. In the table there are 100,000 to 150,000 clones, roughly 90% of which are singletons. A word on this clone: What it binds is not known.

The CDR3 runs 14 residues. Trimming took 4 bases from V and 3 from J, leaving 12 bases between them. Looked up from germline, CDR1 is WNHNN and CDR2 is SYGVQD (reference sequence). The TCR originated in an adult in good health. The specimen comprised peripheral blood, sampled on day 0 of AZD1222 vaccination. This chain joins TRBV10-1 and TRBJ2-5; tentatively, D is TRBD2 (5 bases). Written as DNA, the CDR3 is TGCGCCAGCAGTGGGGGAGCGGAGGAAGAGACCCAGTACTTC. It yields the protein CASSGGAEEETQYF.